One sample yielded the 8 T cell receptor beta chains listed below, sequenced in a study of human T cells and chemical hapten exposure. What the library attached to individual cDNA molecules were unique molecular identifiers. MiXCR, run by TCRdb on the reads, gives a single entry per CDR3 protein. The table lists about 120,000 distinct CDR3 sequences, around 9% of them singletons. Total RNA was isolated from unfractionated whole blood. Input material: whole blood. Every receptor here comes from a human donor in good health. Some clones in this sample may be carry-over from other donors' samples.

This clonotype turned up a few times. CDR3 DNA: TGCGCCAGCAGTCCACTCCGGCGCGGGAGAGTGGAAGATACGCAGTATTTT. Translation: CASSPLRRGRVEDTQYF. The rearrangement joins TRBV5-1 to TRBJ2-3; 7 nucleotides agree with TRBD2. CDR3 size: 17 residues. Losses at the gene ends were 5 bases for V and 5 bases for J; bases not matched to a gene: 17. In germline, CDR1 is SGHRS, CDR2 YFSETQ.

This clonotype was seen a few times. The chain uses TRBV5-1 and TRBJ1-1, with TRBD1 matching over 8 bases. CDR1 and CDR2 from the germline V gene are SGHRS and YFSETQ. There are 17 residues in the CDR3. V lost 7 bases, J lost 3 bases, and 17 bases stayed unmatched. Here the CDR3 DNA reads TGCGCCAGCCGGCAAATAAGATCAGGGGGCTACGACACTGAAGCTTTCTTT. Protein product: CASRQIRSGGYDTEAFF.

This clonotype was observed a handful of times. The V call is TRBV6-2 or TRBV6-3, the J call TRBJ2-2; 11 bases agree with TRBD2. V was pared by 7 bases and J by 1 base, with 2 bases of the junction left unmatched. The germline V gene encodes CDR1 MNHEY and CDR2 SVGEGT. CDR3 size: 15 residues. CDR3 nucleotide sequence: TGTGCCAGCAAGCTAGCGGGAGGGAACACCGGGGAGCTGTTTTTT. Its translation: CASKLAGGNTGELFF.

This clonotype was detected ten times or more. The CDR3 DNA reads as TGCGCCAGCAGTCCCGGGACAGGAGCGAACACTGAAGCTTTCTTT. The encoded protein is CASSPGTGANTEAFF. The V call is TRBV10-1, the J call TRBJ1-1; 8 bases are shared with TRBD1. The CDR3 is made up of 15 amino acids. V was clipped by 5 bases and J by 1 base; unmatched bases: 6. The germline V gene encodes CDR1 WNHNN and CDR2 SYGVQD (reference sequence).

This clonotype was seen many times. V usage is TRBV6-5 and J usage is TRBJ1-1, with unresolved D. Germline-derived CDR1 and CDR2 are MNHEY and SVGAGI. Trimming cost V 0 bases and J 5 bases, with 13 bases left between them. The CDR3 extends over 15 amino acids. The CDR3 region is CASSYSRVWDTEAFF. The CDR3 nucleotides are TGTGCCAGCAGTTACTCAAGGGTATGGGATACTGAAGCTTTCTTT.

Details on this clonotype: A much larger clone differs by one base, so this may be a read error. The V gene is TRBV6-5, the J gene TRBJ1-4; tentatively, D is TRBD1 (6 bases). The CDR3 is 15 amino acids. V dropped 4 bases and J dropped 3 bases, with 12 bases sitting between them. CDR1 and CDR2 (germline): MNHEY, SVGAGI. The CDR3 region is CASSSRGQANEKLFF. The CDR3 DNA follows: TGTGCCAGCAGTTCTCGGGGGCAGGCTAATGAAAAACTGTTTTTT.

In this sample, this clonotype turned up a few times. CDR3 bases: TGTGCCATCAGTGAGCGTACCCTGGAGGAGACCCAGTACTTC. Amino acids: CAISERTLEETQYF. The rearrangement uses TRBV10-3 and TRBJ2-5; D gene uncertain. The CDR3 is made up of 14 amino acids. V was pared by 2 bases and J by 5 bases, with 12 bases between. Germline V lookup: CDR1 ENHRY, CDR2 SYGVKD.

The chain employs TRBV21-1 and TRBJ2-1; TRBD2 is the table's D call, not checked against the DNA. TRBV21-1 counts as a pseudogene. The CDR3 runs to 18 residues. Written as DNA, the CDR3 is TGTGCCGGTCTAAGTATCGCACCGGGACTAGCGACCTACAATGAGCAGTTCTTC. Its translation is CAGLSIAPGLATYNEQFF.